The present TCR beta chain was sequenced within a study of blood T cell repertoires in COVID-19. In the study overall: Sample material is recorded as cDNA or gDNA derived from T cells, B-cell-depleted T cells, or PBMCs.

Across 24 US areas, participants ranged in age from about 18 to 90 years. Each recovered donor of Cohort 3 presented with two negative PCRs, clearance, or symptom resolution. The junction had 9 bases not matched to a gene; V was cut back by 3 bases and J by 12 bases. Germline V gives CDR1 KGHSH, CDR2 LQKENI. The CDR3 spans 15 residues. In the original processing: For nucleated cells, counts were estimated from reference gene primer amplification. Clones were read by immunoSEQ multiplex PCR, and TCRdb kept only the in-frame ones, dropping some. V and J calls and clone size are those listed in that table; D and trimming were worked out from the DNA. The repertoire holds about 480,000 clones, with approximately 90% as singletons.

The chain joins TRBV18 to TRBJ2-1; 12 positions agree with TRBD1. The sequencing sample was made of PBMCs or T cells enriched from blood (not recorded which). The receptor comes from a woman between 40 and 50 years old who had recovered from COVID-19. The CDR3 is CASSPAGTGGKGQFF. The DNA of the CDR3 is TGTGCCAGCTCACCCGCAGGGACAGGGGGCAAAGGGCAGTTCTTC.